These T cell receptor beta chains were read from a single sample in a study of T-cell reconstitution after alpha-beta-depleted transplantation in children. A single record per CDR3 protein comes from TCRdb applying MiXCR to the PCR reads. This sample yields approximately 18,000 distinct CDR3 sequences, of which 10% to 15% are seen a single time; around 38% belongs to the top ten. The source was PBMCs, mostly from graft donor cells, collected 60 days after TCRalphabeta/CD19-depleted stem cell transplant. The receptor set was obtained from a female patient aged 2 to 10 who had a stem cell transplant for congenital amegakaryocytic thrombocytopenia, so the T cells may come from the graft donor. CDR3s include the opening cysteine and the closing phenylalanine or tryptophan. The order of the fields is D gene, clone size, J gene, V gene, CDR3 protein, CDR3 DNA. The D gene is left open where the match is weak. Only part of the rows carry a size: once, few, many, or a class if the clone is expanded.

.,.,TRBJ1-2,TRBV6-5,CASSYSGDHGYTF,TGTGCCAGCAGTTATTCAGGGGACCATGGCTACACCTTC
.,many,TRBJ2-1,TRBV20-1,CSARVWGSNEQFF,TGCAGTGCTAGAGTATGGGGTTCCAATGAGCAGTTCTTC
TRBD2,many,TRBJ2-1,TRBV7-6,CASSLAETYNEQFF,TGTGCCAGCTCGCTAGCGGAAACCTACAATGAGCAGTTCTTC
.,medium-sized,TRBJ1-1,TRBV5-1,CASSFGVYTEAFF,TGCGCCAGCAGCTTCGGAGTTTACACTGAAGCTTTCTTT
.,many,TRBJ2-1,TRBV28,CASKLTGSSYNEQFF,TGTGCCAGCAAGCTAACGGGAAGCTCCTACAATGAGCAGTTCTTC
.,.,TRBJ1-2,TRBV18,CASSPDVTVGYTF,TGTGCCAGCTCACCAGATGTCACGGTTGGCTACACCTTC
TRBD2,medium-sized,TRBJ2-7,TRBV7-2,CASSLASTSGSYEQYF,TGTGCCAGCAGCTTAGCCTCTACTAGCGGCTCCTACGAGCAGTACTTC
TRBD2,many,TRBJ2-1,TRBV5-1,CASSLALAGKSYNEQFF,TGCGCCAGCAGCCTGGCGCTAGCGGGAAAGTCGTACAATGAGCAGTTCTTC
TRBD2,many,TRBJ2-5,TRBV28,CASSPTRAGVTETQYF,TGTGCCAGCAGTCCAACGCGGGCGGGAGTAACTGAGACCCAGTACTTC
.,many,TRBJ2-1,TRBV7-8,CASSPPLSRINEQFF,TGTGCCAGCAGCCCTCCCCTCTCGAGGATTAATGAGCAGTTCTTC
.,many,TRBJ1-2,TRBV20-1,CSSTVINYGYTF,TGCAGTTCGACAGTCATTAACTATGGCTACACCTTC
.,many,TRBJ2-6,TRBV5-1,CASSGSSGANVLTF,TGCGCCAGCAGCGGGAGTTCTGGGGCCAACGTCCTGACTTTC
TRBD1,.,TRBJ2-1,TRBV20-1,CCAGFAAGGSGDEQFF,TGCTGTGCTGGGTTCGCCGCAGGGGGCTCAGGTGATGAGCAGTTCTTC
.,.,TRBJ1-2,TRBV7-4,CASSFGRENGYTF,TGTGCCAGCAGCTTCGGCAGGGAGAATGGCTACACCTTC
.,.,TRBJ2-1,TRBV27,CASTRFWSPSYNEQFF,TGTGCCAGCACCCGATTTTGGTCCCCCTCCTACAATGAGCAGTTCTTC
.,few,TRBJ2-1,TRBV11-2,CASSLTLSPLNEQFF,TGTGCCAGCAGCCTCACCTTATCCCCACTCAATGAGCAGTTCTTC
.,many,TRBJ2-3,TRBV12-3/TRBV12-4,CASSRTRDTQYF,TGTGCCAGCAGTCGTACACGGGATACGCAGTATTTT
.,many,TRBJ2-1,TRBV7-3,CASSLTPGPWGYNEQFF,TGTGCCAGCAGCTTAACTCCGGGACCCTGGGGTTACAATGAGCAGTTCTTC
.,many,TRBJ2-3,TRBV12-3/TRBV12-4,CASSLGVGADTQYF,TGTGCCAGCAGTTTGGGGGTGGGCGCAGATACGCAGTATTTT
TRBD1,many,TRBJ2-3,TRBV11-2,CASSRNRGDTQYF,TGTGCCAGCAGCCGCAACAGGGGTGATACGCAGTATTTT
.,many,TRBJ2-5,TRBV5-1,CASSLGWIQETQYF,TGCGCCAGCAGCTTGGGGTGGATTCAAGAGACCCAGTACTTC
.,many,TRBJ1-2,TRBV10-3,CAIGRTGLYGYTF,TGTGCCATCGGAAGGACGGGTCTCTATGGCTACACCTTC
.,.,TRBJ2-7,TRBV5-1,CASSPTLTLTEQYF,TGCGCCAGCAGCCCGACTCTCACCCTGACCGAGCAGTACTTC
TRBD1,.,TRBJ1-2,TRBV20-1,CSARRGLTGTIYGYTF,TGCAGTGCTAGAAGGGGGTTGACAGGGACTATCTATGGCTACACCTTC
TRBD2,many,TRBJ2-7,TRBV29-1,CSVIPSGRGYEQYF,TGCAGCGTCATTCCTAGCGGCCGCGGTTACGAGCAGTACTTC
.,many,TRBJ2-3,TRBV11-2,CASSKHHGPDRTQYF,TGTGCCAGCAGCAAACACCATGGCCCAGATCGGACGCAGTATTTT
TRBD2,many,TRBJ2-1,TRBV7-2,CASSSSGRGLNEQFF,TGTGCCAGCAGCTCAAGCGGGAGAGGCCTCAATGAGCAGTTCTTC
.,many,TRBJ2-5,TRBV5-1,CASSLVGTQYF,TGCGCCAGCAGCTTGGTCGGTACCCAGTACTTC
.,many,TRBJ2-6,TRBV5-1,CASNQDTGANVLTF,TGCGCCAGCAATCAGGACACTGGGGCCAACGTCCTGACTTTC
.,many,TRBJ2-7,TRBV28,CASSLKRGPSYEQYF,TGTGCCAGCAGTTTAAAAAGAGGGCCATCTTACGAGCAGTACTTC
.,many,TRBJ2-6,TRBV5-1,CASSLSVGSGANVLTF,TGCGCCAGCAGCTTGTCAGTAGGGTCAGGGGCCAACGTCCTGACTTTC
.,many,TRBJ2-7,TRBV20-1,CSARVGVYEQYF,TGCAGTGCTAGAGTTGGTGTGTACGAGCAGTACTTC
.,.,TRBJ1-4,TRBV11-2,CASSKTLTINEKLFF,TGTGCCAGCAGCAAGACCCTGACCATCAATGAAAAACTGTTTTTT
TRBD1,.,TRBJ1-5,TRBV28,CASKRLDRENQPQHF,TGTGCCAGCAAAAGATTGGACAGGGAGAATCAGCCCCAGCATTTT
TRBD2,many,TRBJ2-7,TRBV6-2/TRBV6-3,CASSPRRLAGHEQYF,TGTGCCAGCAGTCCCAGGCGGCTAGCGGGCCACGAGCAGTACTTC
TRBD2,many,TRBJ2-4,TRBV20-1,CSALGTSGSNIQYF,TGCAGTGCCCTCGGGACTAGCGGAAGTAACATTCAGTACTTC
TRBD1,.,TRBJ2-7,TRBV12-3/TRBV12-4,CAFCLGTGGPPDPYEQYF,TGTGCCTTCTGTTTAGGGACAGGGGGCCCCCCCGACCCCTACGAGCAGTACTTC
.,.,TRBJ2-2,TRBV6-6,CASSTGPGELFF,TGTGCCAGCAGTACAGGGCCCGGGGAGCTGTTTTTT
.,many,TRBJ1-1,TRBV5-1,CASSLDSGRGTEAFF,TGCGCCAGCAGCTTGGACTCCGGCAGGGGCACTGAAGCTTTCTTT
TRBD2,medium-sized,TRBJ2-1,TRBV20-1,CSASLPSGAVYNEQFF,TGCAGTGCTAGCCTCCCTAGCGGGGCGGTCTACAATGAGCAGTTCTTC
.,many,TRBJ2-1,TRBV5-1,CASSWPDSSYNEQFF,TGCGCCAGCAGCTGGCCGGACAGCTCCTACAATGAGCAGTTCTTC